This T cell receptor (beta chain) was captured in a study of neurological immune-mediated disorders. Study-wide results and limits: There were no CDR3 amino acid sequences shared by expanded clones across subjects, a result suggesting private repertoires in all groups.

This CDR3 is built from 14 residues. V was pared by 4 bases and J by 4 bases, with 14 bases between. The germline V gene has CDR1 SGHRS and CDR2 YFSETQ. The method for making cDNA was 5'RACE, and it used 10-nucleotide random UMIs. TCRdb reprocessed the 5' RACE reads via MiXCR and lists one record per CDR3 protein. Of 65,000 to 90,000 distinct CDR3 sequences in the sample, over 9% were seen once. The group of healthy controls was made up of people who were blood bank volunteers in Maryland, USA. A total of 2 million PBMCs stored at -80 degrees C provided the unsorted libraries. This clonotype has ten or more counts. What it binds is unknown.

The source is a man in his forties in good health. Material: PBMCs. The V and J genes are TRBV5-1 and TRBJ1-2, with a tentative D call TRBD1 (5 bases). CDR3 bases: TGCGCCAGCAGCCCCGACAGAGGTGGCTATGGCTACACCTTC. It specifies CASSPDRGGYGYTF.